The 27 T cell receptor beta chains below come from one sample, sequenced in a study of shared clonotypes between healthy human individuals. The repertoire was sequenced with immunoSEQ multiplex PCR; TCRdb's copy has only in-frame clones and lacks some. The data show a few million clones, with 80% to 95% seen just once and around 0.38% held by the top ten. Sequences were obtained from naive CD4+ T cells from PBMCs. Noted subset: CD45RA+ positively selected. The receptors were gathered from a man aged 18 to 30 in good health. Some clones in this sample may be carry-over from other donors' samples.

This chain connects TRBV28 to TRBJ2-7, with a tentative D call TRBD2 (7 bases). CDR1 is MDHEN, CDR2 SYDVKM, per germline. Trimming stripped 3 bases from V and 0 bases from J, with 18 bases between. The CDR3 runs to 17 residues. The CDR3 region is CASSFTWGGKSSYEQYF. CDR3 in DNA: TGTGCCAGCAGTTTCACCTGGGGGGGCAAGAGCTCCTACGAGCAGTACTTC.

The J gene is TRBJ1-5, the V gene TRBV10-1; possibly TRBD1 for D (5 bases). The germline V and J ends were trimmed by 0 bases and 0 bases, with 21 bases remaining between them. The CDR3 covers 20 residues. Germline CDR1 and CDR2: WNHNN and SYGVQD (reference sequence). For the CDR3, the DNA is TGCGCCAGCAGTGAGTCATCTTGGAAGGGGTCAGGGCATAGCAATCAGCCCCAGCATTTT. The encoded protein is CASSESSWKGSGHSNQPQHF.

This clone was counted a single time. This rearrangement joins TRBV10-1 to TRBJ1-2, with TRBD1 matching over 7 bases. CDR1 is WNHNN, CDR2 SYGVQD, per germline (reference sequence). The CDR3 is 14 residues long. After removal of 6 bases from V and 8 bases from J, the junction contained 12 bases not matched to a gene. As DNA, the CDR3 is TGCGCCAGCAGAGGGACAGTTGGACCTCTCGGCTACACCTTC. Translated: CASRGTVGPLGYTF.

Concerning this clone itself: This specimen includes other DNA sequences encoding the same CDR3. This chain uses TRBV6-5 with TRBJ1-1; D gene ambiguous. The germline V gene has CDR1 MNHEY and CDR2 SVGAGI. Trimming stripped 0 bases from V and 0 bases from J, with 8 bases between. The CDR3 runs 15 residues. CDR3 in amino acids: CASSYSGSLNTEAFF. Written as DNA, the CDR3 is TGTGCCAGCAGTTACTCGGGCAGCCTGAACACTGAAGCTTTCTTT.

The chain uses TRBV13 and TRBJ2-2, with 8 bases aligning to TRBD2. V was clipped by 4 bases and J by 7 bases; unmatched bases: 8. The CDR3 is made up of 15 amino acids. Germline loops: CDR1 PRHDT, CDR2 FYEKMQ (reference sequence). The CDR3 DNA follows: TGTGCCAGCAGCTCAGGACTAGCCGGGGTCGGGGAGCTGTTTTTT. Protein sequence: CASSSGLAGVGELFF.

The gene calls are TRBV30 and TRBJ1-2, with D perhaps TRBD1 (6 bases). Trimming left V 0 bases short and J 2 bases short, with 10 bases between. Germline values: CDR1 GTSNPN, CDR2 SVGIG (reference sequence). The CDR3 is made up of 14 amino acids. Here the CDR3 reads CAWSVTGTNYGYTF. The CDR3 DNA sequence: TGTGCCTGGAGTGTTACAGGGACGAACTATGGCTACACCTTC.

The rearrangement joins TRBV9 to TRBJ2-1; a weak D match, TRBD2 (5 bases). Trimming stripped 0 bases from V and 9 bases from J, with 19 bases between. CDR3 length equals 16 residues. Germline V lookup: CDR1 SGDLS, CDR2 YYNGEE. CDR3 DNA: TGTGCCAGCAGCGTAGGGGTGACCTTAGTGAGGGTTGAGCAGTTCTTC. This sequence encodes CASSVGVTLVRVEQFF.

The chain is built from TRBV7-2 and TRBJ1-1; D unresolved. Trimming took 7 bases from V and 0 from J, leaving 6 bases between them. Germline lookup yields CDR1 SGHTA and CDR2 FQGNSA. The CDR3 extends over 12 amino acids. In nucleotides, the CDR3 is TGTGCCAGCACCCATTTGAACACTGAAGCTTTCTTT. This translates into CASTHLNTEAFF.

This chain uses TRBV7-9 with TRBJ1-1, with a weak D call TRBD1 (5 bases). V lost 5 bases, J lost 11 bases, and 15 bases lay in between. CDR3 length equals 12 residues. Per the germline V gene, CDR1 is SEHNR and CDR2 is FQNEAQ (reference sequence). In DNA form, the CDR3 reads TGTGCCAGCAGCCGCTCCCCAGGGTTGGCTTTCTTT. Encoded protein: CASSRSPGLAFF.

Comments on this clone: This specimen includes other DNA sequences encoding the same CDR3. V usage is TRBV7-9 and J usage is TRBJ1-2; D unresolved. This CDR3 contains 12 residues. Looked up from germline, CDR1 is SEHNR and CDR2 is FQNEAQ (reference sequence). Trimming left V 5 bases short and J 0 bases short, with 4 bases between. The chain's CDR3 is CASSPPNYGYTF. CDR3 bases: TGTGCCAGCAGCCCCCCTAACTATGGCTACACCTTC.

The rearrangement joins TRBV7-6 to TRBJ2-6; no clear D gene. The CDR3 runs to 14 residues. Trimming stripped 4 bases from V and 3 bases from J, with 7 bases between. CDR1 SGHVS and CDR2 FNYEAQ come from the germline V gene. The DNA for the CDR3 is TGTGCCAGCAGCTCGCCCGGTGGGGCCAACGTCCTGACTTTC. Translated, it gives CASSSPGGANVLTF.

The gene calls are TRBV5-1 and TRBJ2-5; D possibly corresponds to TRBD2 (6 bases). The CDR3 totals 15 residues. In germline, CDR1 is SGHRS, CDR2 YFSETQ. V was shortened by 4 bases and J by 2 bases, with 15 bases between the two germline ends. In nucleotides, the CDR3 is TGCGCCAGCAGCCCCCGTCTGGGGGGTCAAGAGACCCAGTACTTC. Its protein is CASSPRLGGQETQYF.

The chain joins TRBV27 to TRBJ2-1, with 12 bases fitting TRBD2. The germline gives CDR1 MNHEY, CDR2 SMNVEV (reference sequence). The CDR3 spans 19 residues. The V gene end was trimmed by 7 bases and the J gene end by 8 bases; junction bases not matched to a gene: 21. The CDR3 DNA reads TGTGCCAGCACCCTTCACAGGGGGCGGTCGACTAGCGGGAGCTATGAGCAGTTCTTC. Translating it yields CASTLHRGRSTSGSYEQFF.

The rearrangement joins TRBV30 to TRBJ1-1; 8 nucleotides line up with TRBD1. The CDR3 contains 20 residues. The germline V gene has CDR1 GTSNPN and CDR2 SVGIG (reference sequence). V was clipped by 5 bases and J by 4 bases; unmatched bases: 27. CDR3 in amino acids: CAWARATQLAPRTGSTEAFF. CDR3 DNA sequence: TGTGCCTGGGCAAGGGCGACCCAATTAGCCCCCCGGACAGGGAGCACTGAAGCTTTCTTT.

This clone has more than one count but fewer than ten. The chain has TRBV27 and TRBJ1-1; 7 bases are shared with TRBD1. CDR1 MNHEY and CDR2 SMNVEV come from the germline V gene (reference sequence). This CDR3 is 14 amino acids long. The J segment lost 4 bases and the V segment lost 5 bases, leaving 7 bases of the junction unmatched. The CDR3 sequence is CASSHRGEGTEAFF. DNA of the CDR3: TGTGCCAGCAGTCACAGGGGCGAGGGCACTGAAGCTTTCTTT.

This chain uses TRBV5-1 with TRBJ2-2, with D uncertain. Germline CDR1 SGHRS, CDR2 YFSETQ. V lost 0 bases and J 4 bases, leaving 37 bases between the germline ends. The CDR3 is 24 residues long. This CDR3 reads CASSLDFKWVGFFGLDTPTGELFF. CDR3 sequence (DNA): TGCGCCAGCAGCTTGGACTTTAAGTGGGTTGGGTTTTTCGGGCTCGATACCCCCACCGGGGAGCTGTTTTTT.

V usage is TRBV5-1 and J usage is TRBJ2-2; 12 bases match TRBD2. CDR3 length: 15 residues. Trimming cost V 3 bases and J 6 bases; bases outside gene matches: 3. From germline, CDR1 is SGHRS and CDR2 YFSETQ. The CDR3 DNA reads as TGCGCCAGCAGCTCACTAGCGGGAGGCGCCGGGGAGCTGTTTTTT. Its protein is CASSSLAGGAGELFF.

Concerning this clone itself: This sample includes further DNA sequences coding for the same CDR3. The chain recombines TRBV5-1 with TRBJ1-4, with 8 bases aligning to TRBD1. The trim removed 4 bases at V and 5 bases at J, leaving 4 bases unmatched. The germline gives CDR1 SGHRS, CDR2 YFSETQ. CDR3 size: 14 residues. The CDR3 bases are TGCGCCAGCAGCCCACAGGGGGTAAATGAAAAACTGTTTTTT. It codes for CASSPQGVNEKLFF.

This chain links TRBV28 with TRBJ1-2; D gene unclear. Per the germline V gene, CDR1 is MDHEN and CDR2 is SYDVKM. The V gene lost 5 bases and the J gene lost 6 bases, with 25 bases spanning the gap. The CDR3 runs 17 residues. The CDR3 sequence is CASSPPSIRAFGHGYTF. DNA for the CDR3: TGTGCCAGCAGTCCCCCTTCGATTCGAGCCTTCGGTCATGGCTACACCTTC.

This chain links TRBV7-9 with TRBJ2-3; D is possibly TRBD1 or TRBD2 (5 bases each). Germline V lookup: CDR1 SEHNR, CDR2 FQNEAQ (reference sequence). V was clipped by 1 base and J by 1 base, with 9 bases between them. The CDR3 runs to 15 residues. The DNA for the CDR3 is TGTGCCAGCAGCTTAGGGCAGGGAGGCACAGATACGCAGTATTTT. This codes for CASSLGQGGTDTQYF.

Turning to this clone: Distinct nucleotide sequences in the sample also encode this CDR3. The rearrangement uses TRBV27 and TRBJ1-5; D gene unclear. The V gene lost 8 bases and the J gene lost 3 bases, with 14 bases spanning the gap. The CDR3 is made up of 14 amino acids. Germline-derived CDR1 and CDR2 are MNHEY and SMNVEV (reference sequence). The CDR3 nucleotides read TGTGCCAGCTCCCCGGGATCCATCAATCAGCCCCAGCATTTT. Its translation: CASSPGSINQPQHF.

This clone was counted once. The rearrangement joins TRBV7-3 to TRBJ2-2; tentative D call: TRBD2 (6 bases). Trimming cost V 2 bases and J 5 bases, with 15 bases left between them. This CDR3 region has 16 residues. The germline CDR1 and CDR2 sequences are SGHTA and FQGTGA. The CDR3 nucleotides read TGTGCCAGCAGCTTACGACGGGAGCTATCGACCGGGGAGCTGTTTTTT. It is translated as CASSLRRELSTGELFF.

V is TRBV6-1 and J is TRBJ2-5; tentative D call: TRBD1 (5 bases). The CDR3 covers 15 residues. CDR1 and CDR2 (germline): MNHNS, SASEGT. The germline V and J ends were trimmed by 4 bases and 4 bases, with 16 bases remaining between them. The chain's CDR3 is CASSGNQGNLETQYF. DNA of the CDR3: TGTGCCAGCAGTGGCAACCAGGGTAACCTAGAGACCCAGTACTTC.

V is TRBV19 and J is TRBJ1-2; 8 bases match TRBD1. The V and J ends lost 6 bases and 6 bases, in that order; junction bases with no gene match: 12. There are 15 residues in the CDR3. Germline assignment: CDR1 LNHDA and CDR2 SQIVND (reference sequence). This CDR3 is CASSKLWTGQNGYTF. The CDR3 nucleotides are TGTGCCAGTAGCAAATTATGGACAGGGCAGAATGGCTACACCTTC.

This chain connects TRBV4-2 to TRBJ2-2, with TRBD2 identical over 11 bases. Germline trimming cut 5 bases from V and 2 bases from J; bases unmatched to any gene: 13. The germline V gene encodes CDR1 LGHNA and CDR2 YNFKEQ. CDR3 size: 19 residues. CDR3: CASSTRFSGRASNTGELFF. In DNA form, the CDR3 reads TGTGCCAGCAGCACGCGCTTTAGCGGGAGGGCCTCAAACACCGGGGAGCTGTTTTTT.

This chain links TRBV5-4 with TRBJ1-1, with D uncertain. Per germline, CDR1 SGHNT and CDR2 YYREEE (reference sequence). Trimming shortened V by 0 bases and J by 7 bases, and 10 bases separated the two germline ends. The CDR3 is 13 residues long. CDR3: CASSLALTGEAFF. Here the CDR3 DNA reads TGTGCCAGCAGCTTGGCACTGACTGGTGAAGCTTTCTTT.

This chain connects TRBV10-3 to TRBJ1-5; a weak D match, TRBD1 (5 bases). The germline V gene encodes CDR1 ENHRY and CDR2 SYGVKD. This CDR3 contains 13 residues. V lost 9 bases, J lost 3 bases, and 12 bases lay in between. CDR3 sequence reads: CAMHRDLNQPQHF. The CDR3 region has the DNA TGTGCCATGCACCGGGACCTCAATCAGCCCCAGCATTTT.